Below, 27 T cell receptor beta chains from the same sample are listed, as sequenced in a study of OX40 agonist ivuxolimab in advanced cancers. Sequencing was performed with immunoSEQ multiplex PCR; in TCRdb, only in-frame clones are kept and a portion is missing. The sample holds 90,000 to 100,000 clones, roughly 90% seen once. This material consisted of CD4+ or CD8+ T cells sorted from blood, taken in a trial of the OX40 agonist ivuxolimab. The receptors derive from an adult with an advanced solid tumor such as melanoma, head and neck, liver or kidney cancer.

The chain joins TRBV2 to TRBJ1-5; 11 bases match TRBD1. The CDR3 length is 16 residues. Unmatched junction bases numbered 9, after V lost 5 bases and J lost 6 bases. CDR1 is SNHLY and CDR2 is FYNNEI in the germline V gene. DNA for the CDR3: TGTGCCAGCAGTCATGGGACAGGGGGACGGAGTCAGCCCCAGCATTTT. The encoded protein is CASSHGTGGRSQPQHF.

The chain links TRBV4-3 to TRBJ2-6; D might be TRBD2 (6 bases). Germline CDR1 LGHNA, CDR2 YSLEER. V was trimmed by 0 bases and J by 0 bases, leaving 9 bases between them. The CDR3 contains 17 residues. The DNA of the CDR3 is TGCGCCAGCAGCCAAGATGCGGGAAGCTCTGGGGCCAACGTCCTGACTTTC. Protein: CASSQDAGSSGANVLTF.

This clone was detected only a few times. The chain uses TRBV6-5 and TRBJ1-5; no definite D call. Per germline, CDR1 MNHEY and CDR2 SVGAGI. There are 15 residues in the CDR3. Trimming stripped 0 bases from V and 4 bases from J, with 10 bases between. In DNA form, the CDR3 reads TGTGCCAGCAGTTACTCGATGGGGATGAATCAGCCCCAGCATTTT. Encoded protein: CASSYSMGMNQPQHF.

This rearrangement joins TRBV19 to TRBJ2-7, with D possibly TRBD2 on 6 matching bases. The CDR3 has 13 amino acids. CDR1 is LNHDA and CDR2 is SQIVND in the germline V gene (reference sequence). V lost 8 bases to trimming and J lost 3 bases, with 14 bases between them. The CDR3 loop reads CASGRDLFYEQYF. CDR3 bases: TGTGCCAGTGGTAGGGACTTGTTCTACGAGCAGTACTTC.

This chain links TRBV5-1 with TRBJ2-7, with TRBD2 matching over 11 bases. With V trimmed by 4 bases and J by 4 bases, 13 bases remained unmatched. The CDR3 runs to 17 residues. CDR1 is SGHRS, CDR2 YFSETQ, per germline. In DNA form, the CDR3 reads TGCGCCAGCAGCCCCTCTCCCACTAGCGGGAGCTTGTACGAGCAGTACTTC. Encoded protein: CASSPSPTSGSLYEQYF.

The J gene is TRBJ2-7, the V gene TRBV4-2; 9 nucleotides align to TRBD1. Per the germline V gene, CDR1 is LGHNA and CDR2 is YNFKEQ. The CDR3 sequence is 16 residues long. J gave up 2 bases and V 1 base, and 6 bases lay outside the gene matches. CDR3 sequence reads: CASSQVRGQGTYEQYF. CDR3 bases: TGTGCCAGCAGCCAAGTGAGAGGACAGGGGACCTACGAGCAGTACTTC.

V is TRBV30 and J is TRBJ1-3, with D unresolved. With 2 bases removed from V and 3 bases from J, the gap between germline ends came to 8 bases. Germline assignment: CDR1 GTSNPN and CDR2 SVGIG (reference sequence). The CDR3 contains 13 residues. The CDR3 nucleotides are TGTGCCTGGAGTTTGGGGATTGGAAACACCATATATTTT. Its translation is CAWSLGIGNTIYF.

V usage is TRBV7-6 and J usage is TRBJ2-7, with TRBD2 identical over 9 bases. Per the germline V gene, CDR1 is SGHVS and CDR2 is FNYEAQ. The length of the CDR3 is 14 residues. After removal of 4 bases from V and 4 bases from J, the junction contained 5 bases not matched to a gene. CDR3 residues: CASSSPGLAYEQYF. The CDR3 coding sequence is TGTGCCAGCAGCTCACCGGGACTAGCATACGAGCAGTACTTC.

The chain employs TRBV2 and TRBJ2-7, with 14 bases that match TRBD2. The CDR3 is 15 amino acids. V shed 3 bases and J 3 bases; nucleotides not matched to a gene: 1. CDR1 and CDR2 from the germline V gene are SNHLY and FYNNEI. The CDR3 DNA sequence: TGTGCCAGCAGTGACGGGACTAGCGGGAGCTACGAGCAGTACTTC. Translation: CASSDGTSGSYEQYF.

The chain combines TRBV28 with TRBJ2-1; 9 bases fit TRBD2. The V gene's germline CDR1 is MDHEN and CDR2 SYDVKM. This CDR3 has 15 amino acids. The trim removed 6 bases at V and 2 bases at J, leaving 5 bases unmatched. CDR3 amino acids: CASSHPSGTYNEQFF. The CDR3 coding sequence is TGTGCCAGCAGCCACCCTAGCGGGACCTACAATGAGCAGTTCTTC.

The rearrangement joins TRBV28 to TRBJ1-2; 9 nucleotides match TRBD1. Germline CDR1 is MDHEN and CDR2 is SYDVKM. The V segment lost 7 bases and the J segment 2 bases; nucleotides outside the gene matches: 11. CDR3 length equals 16 residues. The CDR3 region is CASTSQVTGGNYGYTF. The DNA of the CDR3 is TGTGCCAGCACCTCCCAGGTGACAGGGGGGAACTATGGCTACACCTTC.

Of note for this clone: The identical CDR3 is also encoded by other nucleotide sequences in the sample. The DNA for the CDR3 is TGTGCCAGTAGTACCGGCGAGACCCAGTACTTC. Its protein product is CASSTGETQYF. The rearrangement uses TRBV19 and TRBJ2-5; no clear D. The CDR3 covers 11 residues. V lost 4 bases and J lost 5, with 5 bases in between. The germline V gene has CDR1 LNHDA and CDR2 SQIVND (reference sequence). The full variable domain, with the rest looked up from reference TRBV19 and TRBJ2-5, is DGGITQSPKYLFRKEGQNVTLSCEQNLNHDAMYWYRQDPGQGLRLIYYSQIVNDFQKGDIAEGYSVSREKKESFPLTVTSAQKNPTAFYLCASSTGETQYFGPGTRLLVL.

V is TRBV6-5 and J is TRBJ2-7; D unclear. Deletions cut 5 bases from V and 0 bases from J, with 11 bases between. In germline, CDR1 is MNHEY, CDR2 SVGAGI. The CDR3 has 14 amino acids. Here the CDR3 reads CASSSTESSYEQYF. The CDR3 coding sequence is TGTGCCAGCAGTAGCACTGAGAGCTCCTACGAGCAGTACTTC.

The V gene is TRBV28, the J gene TRBJ1-5; 10 nucleotides match TRBD1. The CDR3 contains 18 residues. CDR1 is MDHEN and CDR2 is SYDVKM in the germline V gene. V was pared by 8 bases and J by 2 bases, with 15 bases of the junction left unmatched. The CDR3 sequence is CASGFIGQGEVGNQPQHF. The CDR3 DNA is TGTGCCAGCGGGTTTATAGGACAGGGGGAAGTAGGCAATCAGCCCCAGCATTTT.

The chain is built from TRBV19 and TRBJ2-1; 7 bases match TRBD2. CDR1 is LNHDA, CDR2 SQIVND, per germline (reference sequence). This CDR3 comprises 15 residues. V lost 5 bases to trimming and J lost 7 bases; unmatched junction nucleotides: 11. CDR3 in DNA: TGTGCCAGTAGTGTACTTGCGGGAGTAGCGAATGAGCAGTTCTTC. Protein: CASSVLAGVANEQFF. Complete variable domain (other parts from reference TRBV19 and TRBJ2-1): DGGITQSPKYLFRKEGQNVTLSCEQNLNHDAMYWYRQDPGQGLRLIYYSQIVNDFQKGDIAEGYSVSREKKESFPLTVTSAQKNPTAFYLCASSVLAGVANEQFFGPGTRLTVL.

The V call is TRBV6-6, the J call TRBJ2-4; 14 nucleotides match TRBD2. The CDR3 covers 16 residues. The germline V gene encodes CDR1 MNHNY and CDR2 SVGAGI (reference sequence). V shed 7 bases and J 4 bases; nucleotides not matched to a gene: 6. The chain's CDR3 is CASNDRTSGRKNIQYF. CDR3 nucleotides: TGTGCCAGCAATGACCGGACTAGCGGGAGGAAAAACATTCAGTACTTC.

The chain has TRBV7-8 and TRBJ1-5; the D is unclear. From germline, CDR1 is SGHVS and CDR2 FQNEAQ. This CDR3 is 16 amino acids long. Trimming stripped 5 bases from V and 0 bases from J, with 14 bases between. The DNA of the CDR3 is TGTGCCAGCAGCCCATCCGGCAGTTATAGCAATCAGCCCCAGCATTTT. The encoded protein is CASSPSGSYSNQPQHF.

V usage is TRBV11-2 and J usage is TRBJ2-1; D call uncertain. The germline gives CDR1 SGHAT, CDR2 FQNNGV. The germline V and J ends were trimmed by 2 bases and 4 bases, with 3 bases remaining between them. The CDR3 loop spans 12 amino acids. For the CDR3, the DNA is TGTGCCAGCAGCTTAAAATACAATGAGCAGTTCTTC. This codes for CASSLKYNEQFF.

The chain is built from TRBV7-3 and TRBJ2-1; TRBD2 might be the D (6 bases). The V gene's germline CDR1 is SGHTA and CDR2 FQGTGA. CDR3 size: 15 residues. Trimming shortened V by 4 bases and J by 6 bases, and 16 bases separated the two germline ends. CDR3 DNA sequence: TGTGCCAGCAGCTCAGGCCGGGAGCGGGTCAATGAGCAGTTCTTC. Translating gives CASSSGRERVNEQFF.

The chain couples TRBV7-2 to TRBJ2-2; possibly TRBD2 for D (6 bases). There are 17 residues in the CDR3. The germline V gene has CDR1 SGHTA and CDR2 FQGNSA. The germline V and J ends were trimmed by 5 bases and 4 bases, with 20 bases remaining between them. CDR3 sequence reads: CASSPSDLGRSTGELFF. The DNA for the CDR3 is TGTGCCAGCAGCCCGTCTGATCTGGGGAGGAGCACCGGGGAGCTGTTTTTT.

The chain couples TRBV11-2 to TRBJ2-7, with TRBD1 as a possible D gene (6 bases). The V gene's germline CDR1 is SGHAT and CDR2 FQNNGV. The CDR3 has 14 residues. With 2 bases removed from V and 3 bases from J, the gap between germline ends came to 11 bases. The CDR3 sequence is CASSLSGAIYEQYF. CDR3 sequence (DNA): TGTGCCAGCAGCTTATCAGGGGCGATCTACGAGCAGTACTTC.

CDR3: CASRTGITGELFF. The CDR3, as DNA: TGTGCCAGCAGGACAGGGATTACCGGGGAGCTGTTTTTT. The V and J genes are TRBV6-4 and TRBJ2-2; 7 positions agree with TRBD1. The CDR3 consists of 13 residues. Germline loops: CDR1 MRHNA, CDR2 SNTAGT. V shed 6 bases and J 5 bases; nucleotides not matched to a gene: 3.

The gene calls are TRBV6-5 and TRBJ1-2; 10 nucleotides align to TRBD1. CDR3 size: 13 residues. Looked up from germline, CDR1 is MNHEY and CDR2 is SVGAGI. The ends lost 6 bases at V and 7 bases at J; junction bases unmatched: 5. CDR3 nucleotide sequence: TGTGCCAGCAGGCCGACAGGGGGCGGTGGCTACACCTTC. This sequence encodes CASRPTGGGGYTF.

The CDR3 nucleotides read TGCGCCCTGGGGCAGCAGAACACCGGGGAGCTGTTTTTT. Translating it yields CALGQQNTGELFF. This chain links TRBV29-1 with TRBJ2-2, with a tentative D call TRBD1 (5 bases). The CDR3 covers 13 residues. CDR1 is SQVTM, CDR2 ANQGSEA, per germline.

J is TRBJ2-7 and V is TRBV5-1, with D possibly being TRBD1 (6 bases). Trimming took 9 bases from V and 3 from J, leaving 16 bases between them. There are 13 residues in the CDR3. Germline V gene lookup returns CDR1 SGHRS and CDR2 YFSETQ. CDR3 sequence (DNA): TGCGCCACCAGACAGGTTCCCGACTACGAGCAGTACTTC. This encodes CATRQVPDYEQYF.

The chain recombines TRBV6-4 with TRBJ2-1, with D hard to call. Trimming removed 0 bases from V and 10 bases from J, with 10 bases in between. This CDR3 region has 13 residues. CDR1 and CDR2 (germline): MRHNA, SNTAGT. As DNA, the CDR3 is TGTGCCAGCAGTGACTCGGGTGGGAACGAGCAGTTCTTC. Encoded protein: CASSDSGGNEQFF.

The chain links TRBV11-3 to TRBJ2-1; a possible D gene is TRBD2 (6 bases). Trimming took off 3 bases at V and 0 bases at J, with 18 bases between the two ends. This CDR3 is 18 amino acids long. Per the germline V gene, CDR1 is SGHNT and CDR2 is YENEEA. The CDR3 DNA sequence: TGTGCCAGCAGCTTGCCGGGCCCCCGGGGGAGCTCCTACAATGAGCAGTTCTTC. It is translated as CASSLPGPRGSSYNEQFF.